What follows are 20 T cell receptor beta chains derived from one specimen sequenced in a study of cytomegalovirus exposure and HLA in healthy donors. The PCR had 60 Vbeta and 13 Jbeta primers. Sequenced by immunoSEQ multiplex PCR; TCRdb stores in-frame clones only, minus some. The sample holds around 150,000 clones, around 90% seen once. The source material was PBMCs. These receptors were taken from a woman in her thirties or forties in good health and CMV-seronegative.

Comment on this clone: A read error may produce the germline difference seen at one junction end. V gene TRBV7-9 combines with J gene TRBJ1-5; the D gene is possibly TRBD1 (5 bases). The CDR3 extends over 14 amino acids. Germline V gene lookup returns CDR1 SEHNR and CDR2 FQNEAQ (reference sequence). The CDR3 region has the DNA TGTTCCAGCAGTCCGGGGGACTCCAATCAGCCCCAGCATTTT. Amino acid sequence: CSSSPGDSNQPQHF.

The gene calls are TRBV19 and TRBJ1-6, with TRBD1 as a possible D gene (5 bases). Trimming took 4 bases from V and 7 from J, leaving 11 bases between them. This CDR3 has 14 amino acids. The germline gives CDR1 LNHDA, CDR2 SQIVND (reference sequence). The CDR3 DNA sequence: TGTGCCAGTAGTAGCCAGGGTGGGAATTCACCCCTCCACTTT. The encoded protein is CASSSQGGNSPLHF.

V is TRBV5-1 and J is TRBJ2-5, with D unclear. Germline assignment: CDR1 SGHRS and CDR2 YFSETQ. V lost 4 bases and J 4 bases, leaving 17 bases between the germline ends. The CDR3 is made up of 15 amino acids. CDR3: CASSPRLRQGETQYF. The CDR3 DNA follows: TGCGCCAGCAGCCCCCGGCTCCGACAAGGAGAGACCCAGTACTTC.

This chain uses TRBV19 with TRBJ2-3; 8 bases line up with TRBD2. The CDR3 extends over 13 amino acids. With V trimmed by 6 bases and J by 3 bases, 2 bases remained unmatched. Germline V gives CDR1 LNHDA, CDR2 SQIVND (reference sequence). CDR3 nucleotide sequence: TGTGCCAGTAGGCGGGAGGTAACAGATACGCAGTATTTT. The encoded protein is CASRREVTDTQYF.

Note on this clone: Sequence at one end of the junction differs from germline and may be a read error. J is TRBJ2-2 and V is TRBV4-2, with D maybe TRBD2 (5 bases). This CDR3 region has 15 residues. CDR1 LGHNA and CDR2 YNFKEQ come from the germline V gene. CDR3 DNA sequence: TGTGCCAACAGCCAAGATGTCGGGGTTCCCGGGGAGCTGTTTTTT. Protein: CANSQDVGVPGELFF.

The chain couples TRBV28 to TRBJ2-7; 11 bases are a match to TRBD2. The CDR3 covers 15 residues. The V gene end was trimmed by 6 bases and the J gene end by 3 bases; junction bases not matched to a gene: 7. Germline V gene lookup returns CDR1 MDHEN and CDR2 SYDVKM. The CDR3 DNA follows: TGTGCCAGCAGCTTGAGGGGGACTAGCGGCTACGAGCAGTACTTC. Its translation is CASSLRGTSGYEQYF.

The rearrangement uses TRBV7-2 and TRBJ1-4; the match to TRBD1 covers 10 bases. V lost 5 bases to trimming and J lost 5 bases; unmatched junction nucleotides: 2. The CDR3 is 14 residues long. The germline V gene encodes CDR1 SGHTA and CDR2 FQGNSA. The DNA of the CDR3 is TGTGCCAGCAGCCCGGACAGGGGGAATGAAAAACTGTTTTTT. This encodes CASSPDRGNEKLFF. Full variable domain (rest looked up from reference TRBV7-2 and TRBJ1-4): GAGVSQSPSNKVTEKGKDVELRCDPISGHTALYWYRQSLGQGLEFLIYFQGNSAPDKSGLPSDRFSAERTGGSVSTLTIQRTQQEDSAVYLCASSPDRGNEKLFFGSGTQLSVL.

The sample holds one count of this clone. The chain is built from TRBV7-8 and TRBJ2-5; 10 bases line up with TRBD2. The CDR3 runs to 15 residues. Germline-derived CDR1 and CDR2 are SGHVS and FQNEAQ. V shed 5 bases, J shed 7 bases, and the junction held 10 bases outside the gene matches. This CDR3 is CASSLLSGGRGTQYF. Here the CDR3 DNA reads TGTGCCAGCAGCCTTCTTAGCGGGGGGAGAGGGACCCAGTACTTC.

The chain has TRBV28 and TRBJ2-3, with unresolved D. CDR1 is MDHEN and CDR2 is SYDVKM in the germline V gene. The CDR3 contains 16 residues. The V end lost 7 bases, the J end lost 4 bases, and 21 bases lay between the germline ends. CDR3 sequence (DNA): TGTGCCAGCACTCTTTTTGGCGGAACTGAGTCAGATACGCAGTATTTT. Protein product: CASTLFGGTESDTQYF.

The chain joins TRBV11-2 to TRBJ2-1; 14 nucleotides match TRBD2. Germline lookup yields CDR1 SGHAT and CDR2 FQNNGV. V lost 4 bases to trimming and J lost 12 bases; unmatched junction nucleotides: 8. The CDR3 totals 15 residues. The DNA of the CDR3 is TGTGCCAGCAGCTCCGAGGGACTAGCGGGAGCCAGGCAGTTCTTC. It yields the protein CASSSEGLAGARQFF.

Turning to this clone: Other DNA sequences of this sample code for an identical CDR3. The rearrangement uses TRBV30 and TRBJ2-3; TRBD2 is a possible D gene (6 bases). CDR1 and CDR2 (germline): GTSNPN, SVGIG (reference sequence). This CDR3 is 13 amino acids long. Trimming removed 0 bases at V and 6 bases at J, with 10 bases between. The CDR3 spells CAWSVRRADTQYF. DNA for the CDR3: TGTGCCTGGAGTGTACGGAGGGCTGATACGCAGTATTTT.

A word on this clone: Other DNA variants within this sample encode the same CDR3. This chain connects TRBV28 to TRBJ1-2, with 10 positions matching TRBD1. CDR1 is MDHEN and CDR2 is SYDVKM in the germline V gene. V lost 7 bases and J lost 5; bases outside the gene matches: 13. CDR3 length: 16 residues. This CDR3 reads CASTWIRTGGAYGYTF. Written as DNA, the CDR3 is TGTGCCAGCACTTGGATAAGGACAGGGGGGGCTTATGGCTACACCTTC.

The V call is TRBV28, the J call TRBJ2-3; TRBD1 matches 7 bases. The germline V gene has CDR1 MDHEN and CDR2 SYDVKM. Losses at the gene ends were 10 bases for V and 0 bases for J; bases not matched to a gene: 10. CDR3 length equals 15 residues. CDR3 region: CATGTAATSTDTQYF. CDR3 nucleotide sequence: TGTGCCACCGGGACAGCCGCCACTAGCACAGATACGCAGTATTTT.

Concerning this clone: Within the sample, other DNA sequences also encode this same CDR3. The rearrangement joins TRBV30 to TRBJ1-6; perhaps TRBD1 as D (6 bases). The CDR3 sequence is 13 residues long. Trimming took 5 bases from V and 3 from J, leaving 8 bases between them. In germline, CDR1 is GTSNPN, CDR2 SVGIG (reference sequence). The CDR3 is CAWQGNYNSPLHF. CDR3 in DNA: TGTGCCTGGCAGGGGAACTATAATTCACCCCTCCACTTT.

The genes are TRBV7-6 and TRBJ2-7; weak D call: TRBD2 (6 bases). In germline, CDR1 is SGHVS, CDR2 FNYEAQ. V lost 0 bases and J lost 7, with 7 bases in between. The CDR3 runs to 12 residues. DNA of the CDR3: TGTGCCAGCAGCTTAGCCGGGGGAGAGCAGTACTTC. It specifies CASSLAGGEQYF.

This rearrangement joins TRBV10-3 to TRBJ1-5, with D possibly being TRBD1 (6 bases). V lost 8 bases, J lost 4 bases, and 15 bases lay in between. This CDR3 spans 14 amino acids. In germline, CDR1 is ENHRY, CDR2 SYGVKD. CDR3: CAIGEGGVNQPQHF. The DNA of the CDR3 is TGTGCCATCGGGGAGGGGGGAGTAAATCAGCCCCAGCATTTT.

V gene TRBV5-1 combines with J gene TRBJ1-1; the D is unclear. Germline CDR1 is SGHRS and CDR2 is YFSETQ. The CDR3 totals 13 residues. The germline V and J ends were trimmed by 0 bases and 3 bases, with 6 bases remaining between them. Here the CDR3 reads CASSLARYTEAFF. As DNA, the CDR3 is TGCGCCAGCAGCTTGGCGAGGTACACTGAAGCTTTCTTT.

The J gene is TRBJ1-2, the V gene TRBV11-2; unclear D gene. Germline CDR1 is SGHAT and CDR2 is FQNNGV. V was clipped by 4 bases and J by 5 bases, with 8 bases between them. The CDR3 spans 12 residues. CDR3 sequence: CASSYGQYGYTF. The CDR3 nucleotides are TGTGCCAGCAGCTATGGCCAGTATGGCTACACCTTC.

The J gene is TRBJ2-7, the V gene TRBV5-1, with 9 bases matching TRBD1. There are 16 residues in the CDR3. Per germline, CDR1 SGHRS and CDR2 YFSETQ. V shed 0 bases, J shed 6 bases, and the junction held 10 bases outside the gene matches. This CDR3 reads CASSLDAGTGSLEQYF. In DNA, the CDR3 is TGCGCCAGCAGCTTGGACGCTGGGACAGGGTCCCTCGAGCAGTACTTC.

CDR3 sequence reads: CSVGHGRGTSYEQYF. In DNA form, the CDR3 reads TGCAGCGTTGGGCACGGGAGGGGGACGTCCTACGAGCAGTACTTC. J is TRBJ2-7 and V is TRBV29-1; 8 nucleotides agree with TRBD2. Germline CDR1 and CDR2: SQVTM and ANQGSEA. V lost 4 bases and J lost 1; bases outside the gene matches: 9. CDR3 size: 15 residues.